Each of the 27 T cell receptor beta chains below was sequenced from the same sample in a study of blood T cells in healthy people across ages. Using a J-beta primer mix together with a sample-barcoded 5' primer, a second PCR was run for roughly 6 to 12 cycles. TCRdb re-called the 5' RACE reads with MiXCR, one entry per CDR3 protein. The table records about 1.5 million distinct CDR3 sequences, 42% of them present only once. Sequenced input: blood. These receptors came from a woman aged 18-29 years in good health.

V gene TRBV7-9 combines with J gene TRBJ2-7; D perhaps matches TRBD1 (5 bases). Looked up from germline, CDR1 is SEHNR and CDR2 is FQNEAQ (reference sequence). The V end lost 7 bases, the J end lost 1 base, and 17 bases lay between the germline ends. This CDR3 has 15 amino acids. CDR3: CASNPTGQGSYEQYF. In DNA, the CDR3 is TGTGCCAGCAACCCCACGGGCCAGGGATCCTACGAGCAGTACTTC.

V usage is TRBV4-3 and J usage is TRBJ2-7; D may be TRBD1 (6 bases). V was clipped by 0 bases and J by 4 bases, with 13 bases between them. The CDR3 runs to 15 residues. CDR1 and CDR2 from the germline V gene are LGHNA and YSLEER. The CDR3 spells CASSQDHKTGYEQYF. The CDR3 coding sequence is TGCGCCAGCAGCCAAGATCATAAAACAGGGTACGAGCAGTACTTC.

This clonotype appeared a few times. The chain couples TRBV20-1 to TRBJ2-3; no definite D call. The germline CDR1 and CDR2 sequences are DFQATT and SNEGSKA (reference sequence). This CDR3 is 15 amino acids long. Trimming removed 3 bases from V and 1 base from J, with 14 bases in between. The CDR3 protein is CSARAPTVGTDTQYF. The CDR3 DNA reads as TGCAGTGCTAGGGCACCTACGGTTGGCACAGATACGCAGTATTTT.

This clonotype was recorded a few times. This chain uses TRBV7-2 with TRBJ2-7, with a weak D call TRBD2 (6 bases). Trimming removed 8 bases at V and 4 bases at J, with 15 bases between. The CDR3 is 13 amino acids. Germline values: CDR1 SGHTA, CDR2 FQGNSA. The CDR3 coding sequence is TGTGCCAGCCGCGGGGCTTCCAATTACGAGCAGTACTTC. This gives the protein CASRGASNYEQYF. Full variable domain (missing parts from reference TRBV7-2 and TRBJ2-7): GAGVSQSPSNKVTEKGKDVELRCDPISGHTALYWYRQSLGQGLEFLIYFQGNSAPDKSGLPSDRFSAERTGGSVSTLTIQRTQQEDSAVYLCASRGASNYEQYFGPGTRLTVT.

The genes are TRBV7-9 and TRBJ2-1, with D possibly TRBD1 on 5 matching bases. V was trimmed by 5 bases and J by 8 bases, leaving 13 bases between them. The CDR3 is 13 amino acids. In germline, CDR1 is SEHNR, CDR2 FQNEAQ (reference sequence). CDR3 sequence: CASSMSGPHEQFF. The DNA of the CDR3 is TGTGCCAGCAGCATGTCAGGGCCGCATGAGCAGTTCTTC.

The chain combines TRBV20-1 with TRBJ2-2; D possibly corresponds to TRBD1 (6 bases). Germline V gene sequence: CDR1 DFQATT, CDR2 SNEGSKA (reference sequence). V was cut by 5 bases and J by 2 bases, with 15 bases left in between. The CDR3 has 15 residues. CDR3 DNA sequence: TGCAGTGCTTACCCAGGGGCTTCTAACACCGGGGAGCTGTTTTTT. It translates to CSAYPGASNTGELFF.

This clonotype was recorded a few times. The gene calls are TRBV12-3 or TRBV12-4 and TRBJ2-1; D is unclear. TRBJ2-7 matches the DNA end more closely, so the J call is doubtful. The CDR3 is 15 amino acids. CDR3 sequence: CASSLLAPSYNEQYF. In DNA, the CDR3 is TGTGCCAGCAGTTTACTGGCACCCTCCTACAATGAGCAGTACTTC.

The V and J genes are TRBV10-3 and TRBJ2-1; 7 bases are shared with TRBD1. Judging by the DNA end, TRBJ2-7 fits better; the J call may be wrong. CDR1 and CDR2 (germline): ENHRY, SYGVKD. The CDR3 is 16 amino acids. The CDR3 is CAILGETGTDYNEQYF. The CDR3 nucleotides read TGTGCCATCCTAGGTGAGACCGGGACAGATTACAATGAGCAGTACTTC.

This clonotype was observed a handful of times. This chain connects TRBV10-3 to TRBJ2-1; weak D call: TRBD2 (5 bases). V lost 6 bases and J lost 1, with 16 bases in between. CDR1 ENHRY and CDR2 SYGVKD come from the germline V gene. The CDR3 sequence is 16 residues long. The CDR3 nucleotides are TGTGCCATCAGAAGAGCTGGACTCAATTCCTACAATGAGCAGTTCTTC. It is translated as CAIRRAGLNSYNEQFF.

V usage is TRBV6-2 or TRBV6-3 and J usage is TRBJ2-5; D is perhaps TRBD1 or TRBD2 (6 bases each). Between the trimmed V and J ends, which lost 1 base and 3 bases, there was a span of 12 bases. Germline lookup yields CDR1 MNHEY and CDR2 SVGEGT. This CDR3 comprises 15 residues. The CDR3 loop is CASSYWGDTEETQYF. CDR3 coding DNA: TGTGCCAGCAGTTACTGGGGGGACACCGAAGAGACCCAGTACTTC.

To note about this clonotype: Its ends do not fully match the called genes, so a read error is possible. The chain couples TRBV29-1 to TRBJ2-1, with 7 bases matching TRBD2. This CDR3 contains 13 residues. CDR1 and CDR2 (germline): SQVTM, ANQGSEA. The CDR3 sequence: CSVGGRAVNERFF. CDR3 DNA sequence: TGCAGCGTTGGGGGGAGGGCCGTTAATGAGCGGTTCTTC.

This clonotype was observed a few times. This CDR3 is CASSVAGRVHEQYF. In nucleotides, the CDR3 is TGTGCCAGCAGCGTAGCGGGCAGGGTCCACGAGCAGTACTTC. The V gene is TRBV9, the J gene TRBJ2-7; TRBD1 might be the D (5 bases). The germline V gene encodes CDR1 SGDLS and CDR2 YYNGEE. The CDR3 is made up of 14 amino acids. The ends were cut back, 0 bases at V and 5 bases at J, with 12 bases in the middle.

This chain links TRBV29-1 with TRBJ2-7; D is possibly TRBD2 (6 bases). The CDR3 spans 12 residues. Germline V CDR1 and CDR2: SQVTM, ANQGSEA. Trimming shortened V by 5 bases and J by 1 base, and 9 bases separated the two germline ends. CDR3: CSVRRESYEQYF. DNA for the CDR3: TGCAGCGTTCGGCGGGAATCCTACGAGCAGTACTTC.

The gene calls are TRBV14 and TRBJ2-3; the match to TRBD2 covers 8 bases. This CDR3 contains 18 residues. Germline trimming cut 0 bases from V and 1 base from J; bases unmatched to any gene: 9. The germline V gene encodes CDR1 SGHDN and CDR2 FVKESK. CDR3 sequence reads: CASSQDRYGSGGTDTQYF. The CDR3, as DNA: TGTGCCAGCAGCCAAGACCGGTACGGTAGCGGGGGCACAGATACGCAGTATTTT.

The chain is built from TRBV6-5 and TRBJ1-1; 7 nucleotides agree with TRBD1. Germline assignment: CDR1 MNHEY and CDR2 SVGAGI. V gave up 0 bases and J gave up 3 bases; unmatched junction bases: 4. The CDR3 sequence is 15 residues long. In DNA, the CDR3 is TGTGCCAGCAGTTACTCGAACAGGGGTTACACTGAAGCTTTCTTT. As protein: CASSYSNRGYTEAFF.

This rearrangement joins TRBV4-2 to TRBJ2-7; the match to TRBD1 covers 8 bases. Unmatched junction bases numbered 12, after V lost 1 base and J lost 4 bases. There are 17 residues in the CDR3. Germline V lookup: CDR1 LGHNA, CDR2 YNFKEQ. The CDR3 protein is CASSQGLRGRSIYEQYF. CDR3 coding DNA: TGTGCCAGCAGCCAAGGCCTCAGGGGGCGTTCAATATACGAGCAGTACTTC.

The rearrangement joins TRBV3-1 to TRBJ2-1; D is undetermined. The CDR3 totals 16 residues. CDR1 LGHDT and CDR2 YNNKEL come from the germline V gene (reference sequence). V was shortened by 4 bases and J by 0 bases, with 13 bases between the two germline ends. The chain's CDR3 is CASSLYSTSSYNEQFF. The CDR3 region has the DNA TGTGCCAGCAGCCTATATAGCACGAGCTCCTACAATGAGCAGTTCTTC.

The genes are TRBV7-2 and TRBJ2-7; D possibly corresponds to TRBD1 (6 bases). This CDR3 region has 14 residues. CDR1 SGHTA and CDR2 FQGNSA come from the germline V gene. V was clipped by 4 bases and J by 3 bases, with 13 bases between them. CDR3 nucleotides: TGTGCCAGCAGCTCCTGGACAGCCCGCTACGAGCAGTACTTC. This sequence encodes CASSSWTARYEQYF.

V gene TRBV7-8 combines with J gene TRBJ2-3; 9 positions match TRBD2. With V trimmed by 5 bases and J by 0 bases, 6 bases remained unmatched. This CDR3 is built from 16 residues. CDR1 and CDR2 from the germline V gene are SGHVS and FQNEAQ. This chain's CDR3 is CASSHFSGSSTDTQYF. The DNA of the CDR3 is TGTGCCAGCAGCCATTTTAGCGGGAGCAGCACAGATACGCAGTATTTT.

The rearrangement uses TRBV25-1 and TRBJ1-4; D may be TRBD1 (6 bases). Germline CDR1 is MGHDK and CDR2 is SYGVNS. This CDR3 is 14 amino acids long. V lost 6 bases and J 3 bases, leaving 11 bases between the germline ends. The CDR3 loop is CASRKGGANEKLFF. In DNA, the CDR3 is TGTGCCAGCAGGAAGGGGGGGGCTAATGAAAAACTGTTTTTT.

Regarding this clonotype: A much larger clonotype is one base distant, so this may be a read error. CDR3 region: CASSVGTGSVNEQFF. The CDR3 DNA reads TGTGCCAGCAGCGTCGGCACAGGGAGTGTGAACGAGCAGTTCTTC. The V and J genes are TRBV9 and TRBJ2-1, with TRBD1 as a possible D gene (6 bases). Germline values: CDR1 SGDLS, CDR2 YYNGEE. V was pared by 2 bases and J by 10 bases, with 19 bases between. The CDR3 is 15 residues long.

This clonotype was observed a handful of times. This rearrangement joins TRBV6-5 to TRBJ2-7, with 8 positions matching TRBD1. The better agreement between TRBJ2-4 and the DNA end casts doubt on the J call. CDR3 length equals 15 residues. CDR1 and CDR2 from the germline V gene are MNHEY and SVGAGI. The CDR3 sequence is CASSYSRTGINIQYF. The CDR3 bases are TGTGCCAGCAGTTACTCCCGGACAGGGATCAACATTCAGTACTTC.

V usage is TRBV7-3 and J usage is TRBJ2-5; TRBD1 matches 9 bases. The junction had 8 bases not matched to a gene; V was cut back by 5 bases and J by 4 bases. This CDR3 is 15 amino acids long. The germline gives CDR1 SGHTA, CDR2 FQGTGA. CDR3 DNA sequence: TGTGCCAGCAGCCCCGCAACGGACAGGGGAGAGACCCAGTACTTC. The encoded protein is CASSPATDRGETQYF.

The chain couples TRBV5-5 to TRBJ1-2; D is uncertain. CDR3 length equals 14 residues. Germline CDR1 reads SGHKS; CDR2 reads YYEKEE (reference sequence). Trimming pared 4 bases from V and 3 bases from J, leaving 13 bases between. DNA of the CDR3: TGTGCCAGCAGCGCGCCCGACGCGCACTATGGCTACACCTTC. This translates into CASSAPDAHYGYTF.

J is TRBJ1-2 and V is TRBV6-6; D is possibly TRBD1 (6 bases). Germline values: CDR1 MNHNY, CDR2 SVGAGI (reference sequence). Trimming stripped 0 bases from V and 3 bases from J, with 14 bases between. The CDR3 covers 16 residues. The DNA for the CDR3 is TGTGCCAGCAGTTACTCCCGGGACACCCACCACTATGGCTACACCTTC. It specifies CASSYSRDTHHYGYTF.

The rearrangement joins TRBV10-3 to TRBJ1-5; the match to TRBD1 covers 8 bases. The CDR3 covers 17 residues. V dropped 0 bases and J dropped 2; count of bases not matched to a gene: 6. Germline V gene lookup returns CDR1 ENHRY and CDR2 SYGVKD. The CDR3 here is CAISESGTGPGNQPQHF. DNA of the CDR3: TGTGCCATCAGTGAGTCCGGGACAGGCCCCGGCAATCAGCCCCAGCATTTT.

This clonotype was counted a few times. The CDR3 region has the DNA TGTGCCAGCAGCCAGGGTCCGGGACTCCTGTTCTATGGCTACACCTTC. Encoded protein: CASSQGPGLLFYGYTF. This chain uses TRBV7-2 with TRBJ1-2, with D possibly matching TRBD1 (5 bases). Trimming shortened V by 5 bases and J by 4 bases, and 20 bases separated the two germline ends. The length of the CDR3 is 16 residues. Germline V gene lookup returns CDR1 SGHTA and CDR2 FQGNSA.